The 8 T cell receptor beta chains in this list originate from one sample, sequenced in a study of blood T cell repertoires in COVID-19. Here immunoSEQ multiplex PCR was the method, and the copy in TCRdb shows in-frame clones only, minus some. Among 360,000 or so clones listed, about nine tenths were seen once. Material for sequencing was PBMCs or T cells enriched from blood (not recorded which). These receptors all come from a woman aged 25-40 years who had recovered from COVID-19.

The CDR3 DNA reads TGTGCCAGCAGTTATCGACAGAATCAGCCCCAGCATTTT. Translated, it gives CASSYRQNQPQHF. The chain joins TRBV12-3 or TRBV12-4 to TRBJ1-5, with D perhaps matching TRBD1 (5 bases). The CDR3 is made up of 13 amino acids. Deletions cut 4 bases from V and 4 bases from J, with 8 bases between.

V and J are TRBV4-1 and TRBJ1-1; tentatively, D is TRBD1 (5 bases). The germline gives CDR1 MGHRA, CDR2 YSYEKL. The CDR3 covers 13 residues. V lost 7 bases, J lost 4 bases, and 13 bases lay in between. DNA for the CDR3: TGCGCCAGCAATTTAGGGGTGGGCACTGAAGCTTTCTTT. Its protein product is CASNLGVGTEAFF.

V usage is TRBV5-1 and J usage is TRBJ2-7; D not certain. The germline V and J ends were trimmed by 3 bases and 3 bases, with 7 bases remaining between them. Germline CDR1 and CDR2: SGHRS and YFSETQ. The length of the CDR3 is 12 residues. The CDR3 loop reads CASSSPSYEQYF. CDR3 nucleotide sequence: TGCGCCAGCAGCTCTCCCAGCTACGAGCAGTACTTC.

V gene TRBV20-1 combines with J gene TRBJ2-7; D unresolved. The CDR3 is 10 amino acids. CDR1 is DFQATT and CDR2 is SNEGSKA in the germline V gene (reference sequence). V was shortened by 6 bases and J by 6 bases, with 9 bases between the two germline ends. CDR3 in amino acids: CSAIMSEQYF. CDR3 DNA sequence: TGCAGTGCCATCATGAGCGAGCAGTACTTC.

The CDR3 loop is CASSQDRVTKNIQYF. As DNA, the CDR3 is TGCGCCAGCAGCCAAGACAGGGTAACCAAAAACATTCAGTACTTC. The chain uses TRBV4-1 and TRBJ2-4, with a weak D call TRBD1 (5 bases). V dropped 0 bases and J dropped 2 bases, with 8 bases sitting between them. The CDR3 consists of 15 residues. CDR1 MGHRA and CDR2 YSYEKL come from the germline V gene.

The chain uses TRBV9 and TRBJ2-5; 9 nucleotides agree with TRBD1. The CDR3 extends over 14 amino acids. With 2 bases clipped from V and 5 bases from J, the junction kept 4 bases outside the gene matches. In germline, CDR1 is SGDLS, CDR2 YYNGEE. As DNA, the CDR3 is TGTGCCAGCAGCGTTGGGACAGGGATGGAGACCCAGTACTTC. It encodes CASSVGTGMETQYF.

This rearrangement joins TRBV2 to TRBJ2-7, with 11 bases fitting TRBD2. CDR1 and CDR2 (germline): SNHLY, FYNNEI. Unmatched junction bases numbered 13, after V lost 6 bases and J lost 6 bases. CDR3 length: 16 amino acids. CDR3 nucleotide sequence: TGTGCCAGCAGCGAATACCCGGGACTAGCGGCACCCGAGCAGTACTTC. Amino acids: CASSEYPGLAAPEQYF.

The chain has TRBV28 and TRBJ1-5, with D tentatively TRBD1 (6 bases). Germline loops: CDR1 MDHEN, CDR2 SYDVKM. The CDR3 sequence is 13 residues long. Trimming removed 6 bases from V and 6 bases from J, with 12 bases in between. The CDR3 nucleotides are TGTGCCAGCAGACGGACAGTTGCTCAGCCCCAGCATTTT. Translation: CASRRTVAQPQHF.